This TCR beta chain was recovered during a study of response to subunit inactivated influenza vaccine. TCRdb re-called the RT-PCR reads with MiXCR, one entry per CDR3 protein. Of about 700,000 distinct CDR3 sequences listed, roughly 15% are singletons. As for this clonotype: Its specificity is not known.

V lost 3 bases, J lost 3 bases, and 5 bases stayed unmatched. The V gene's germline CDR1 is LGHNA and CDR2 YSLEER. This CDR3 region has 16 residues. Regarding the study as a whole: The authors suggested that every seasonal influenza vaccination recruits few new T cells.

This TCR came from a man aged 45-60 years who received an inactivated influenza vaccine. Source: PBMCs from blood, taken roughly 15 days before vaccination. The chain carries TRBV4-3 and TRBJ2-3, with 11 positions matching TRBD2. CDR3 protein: CASSHSSGRWTDTQYF. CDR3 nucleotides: TGCGCCAGCAGCCATTCTAGCGGGAGGTGGACAGATACGCAGTATTTT.